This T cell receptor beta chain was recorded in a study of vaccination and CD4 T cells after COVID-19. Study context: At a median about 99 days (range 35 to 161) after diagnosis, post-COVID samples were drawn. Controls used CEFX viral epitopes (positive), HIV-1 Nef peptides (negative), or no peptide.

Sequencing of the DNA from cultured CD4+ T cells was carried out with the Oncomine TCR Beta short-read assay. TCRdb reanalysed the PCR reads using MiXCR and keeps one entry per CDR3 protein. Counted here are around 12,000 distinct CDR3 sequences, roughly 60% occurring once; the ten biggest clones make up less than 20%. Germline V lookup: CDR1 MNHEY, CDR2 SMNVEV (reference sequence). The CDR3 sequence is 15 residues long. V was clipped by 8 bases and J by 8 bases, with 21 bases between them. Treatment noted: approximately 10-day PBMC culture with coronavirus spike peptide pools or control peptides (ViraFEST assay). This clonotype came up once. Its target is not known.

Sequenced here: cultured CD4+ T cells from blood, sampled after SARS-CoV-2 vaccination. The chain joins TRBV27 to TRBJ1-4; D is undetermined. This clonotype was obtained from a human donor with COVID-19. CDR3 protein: CASALITPTPEKLFF. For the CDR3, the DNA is TGTGCCAGCGCCCTGATCACCCCGACTCCGGAAAAACTGTTTTTT.